The 29 T cell receptor beta chains below come from one sample, sequenced in a study of identical twins' blood T cells. TCRdb re-analysed the 5' RACE reads in MiXCR, keeping a single row per CDR3 protein. The sample consists of 350,000 to 450,000 distinct CDR3 sequences, over 25% of them appearing once. The specimen sequenced was PBMCs. Receptor source: a woman aged 18-55 years in good health.

Note on this clonotype: A read error may explain this, as a much larger clone is one base away. The chain combines TRBV7-2 with TRBJ1-5; D is undetermined. V lost 6 bases, J lost 3 bases, and 9 bases lay in between. The CDR3 consists of 13 residues. Germline lookup yields CDR1 SGHTA and CDR2 FQGNSA. Here the CDR3 DNA reads TGTGCCAGCAGTAATCGATACAATCAGCCCCAGCATTTT. Translated, it gives CASSNRYNQPQHF.

Remarks on this clonotype: This may stem from a read error, because a much larger clone lies one nucleotide away. V gene TRBV24-1 combines with J gene TRBJ2-7; 7 bases line up with TRBD2. CDR1 and CDR2 from the germline V gene are KGHDR and SFDVKD. The CDR3 is made up of 13 amino acids. The ends lost 11 bases at V and 0 bases at J; junction bases unmatched: 6. The CDR3 protein is CASLGGFSYEQYF. CDR3 in DNA: TGTGCCAGTCTCGGGGGGTTCTCCTACGAGCAGTACTTC.

The rearrangement joins TRBV12-3 or TRBV12-4 to TRBJ1-3, with D unresolved. The CDR3 is 14 residues long. Between the trimmed V and J ends, which lost 3 bases and 2 bases, there was a span of 8 bases. The CDR3 DNA is TGTGCCAGCAGTTTTGGGTCGGCTGGAAACACCATATATTTT. Translation gives CASSFGSAGNTIYF.

This clonotype was picked up a small number of times. The rearrangement joins TRBV19 to TRBJ1-2, with 7 bases lining up with TRBD1. CDR3 length: 17 amino acids. V dropped 3 bases and J dropped 0; count of bases not matched to a gene: 10. Germline-derived CDR1 and CDR2 are LNHDA and SQIVND (reference sequence). The CDR3 DNA reads TGTGCCAGTAGTATCAATCTTGGACAGGCACCTAACTATGGCTACACCTTC. This codes for CASSINLGQAPNYGYTF.

This clonotype was counted ten times or more. The gene calls are TRBV2 and TRBJ1-3; D is perhaps TRBD1 (6 bases). From germline, CDR1 is SNHLY and CDR2 FYNNEI. Trimming cost V 6 bases and J 4 bases, with 13 bases left between them. This CDR3 region has 14 residues. The CDR3 nucleotides are TGTGCCAGCAGCGCAGGGACACCCGGAAACACCATATATTTT. Encoded protein: CASSAGTPGNTIYF.

Concerning this clonotype itself: At one boundary the junction diverges from the germline segment, which might be a read error. The chain joins TRBV10-2 to TRBJ1-4; D is undetermined. The germline gives CDR1 WSHSY, CDR2 SAAADI. The CDR3 totals 13 residues. The CDR3 sequence: CASGDVSAEKLFF. CDR3 coding DNA: TGCGCCAGCGGTGATGTCTCAGCTGAAAAACTGTTTTTT.

This clonotype showed up many times. The V gene is TRBV30, the J gene TRBJ2-5; no firm D call. V dropped 1 base and J dropped 5 bases, with 11 bases sitting between them. The CDR3 is 13 amino acids. From germline, CDR1 is GTSNPN and CDR2 SVGIG (reference sequence). This chain's CDR3 is CAWSGAAVETQYF. DNA for the CDR3: TGTGCCTGGAGTGGCGCGGCGGTGGAGACCCAGTACTTC. Complete variable domain (other parts from reference TRBV30 and TRBJ2-5): SQTIHQWPATLVQPVGSPLSLECTVEGTSNPNLYWYRQAAGRGLQLLFYSVGIGQISSEVPQNLSASRPQDRQFILSSKKLLLSDSGFYLCAWSGAAVETQYFGPGTRLLVL.

This rearrangement joins TRBV20-1 to TRBJ2-1; 11 bases map to TRBD2. The CDR3 spans 16 residues. Per germline, CDR1 DFQATT and CDR2 SNEGSKA (reference sequence). V was clipped by 1 base and J by 0 bases; unmatched bases: 2. The CDR3 region has the DNA TGCAGTGCTAGAGGGGGACTAGCGGACTCCTACAATGAGCAGTTCTTC. This codes for CSARGGLADSYNEQFF.

V is TRBV18 and J is TRBJ2-7; D is unresolved. V lost 2 bases, J lost 3 bases, and 8 bases lay in between. This CDR3 comprises 13 residues. The germline V gene has CDR1 KGHSH and CDR2 LQKENI. The CDR3 nucleotides are TGTGCCAGCTCACCAACAGTCGACTACGAGCAGTACTTC. Translating it yields CASSPTVDYEQYF.

The chain recombines TRBV20-1 with TRBJ2-3, with D perhaps TRBD2 (5 bases). Germline values: CDR1 DFQATT, CDR2 SNEGSKA (reference sequence). V shed 6 bases and J shed 4 bases, with 20 bases lying between them. CDR3 length equals 15 residues. CDR3 nucleotide sequence: TGCAGTGCCCCGGGCCCTCTAGCCGATCCAGATACGCAGTATTTT. Its protein product is CSAPGPLADPDTQYF.

This clonotype was seen more than once but under ten times. The rearrangement links TRBV20-1 to TRBJ1-1; D is undetermined. The V and J ends lost 0 bases and 1 base respectively, with 9 bases between them. The CDR3 totals 14 residues. In germline, CDR1 is DFQATT, CDR2 SNEGSKA (reference sequence). The CDR3 bases are TGCAGTGCTAGAGATCCGGTGGGGAACACTGAAGCTTTCTTT. Translation: CSARDPVGNTEAFF.

The chain couples TRBV6-6 to TRBJ2-2; D unresolved. V was clipped by 2 bases and J by 3 bases, with 7 bases between them. Germline lookup yields CDR1 MNHNY and CDR2 SVGAGI (reference sequence). The CDR3 contains 14 residues. The CDR3 sequence: CASSYIGDTGELFF. In DNA, the CDR3 is TGTGCCAGCAGTTACATTGGGGACACCGGGGAGCTGTTTTTT.

This chain uses TRBV12-3 or TRBV12-4 with TRBJ1-2; D is unclear. The CDR3 runs 12 residues. With 1 base removed from V and 8 bases from J, the gap between germline ends came to 8 bases. The CDR3 loop is CASSLGLRGYTF. CDR3 coding DNA: TGTGCCAGCAGTTTAGGCCTACGCGGCTACACCTTC.

This clonotype occurred a few times. This sequence joins TRBV2 and TRBJ2-7; D gene uncertain. Germline CDR1 SNHLY, CDR2 FYNNEI. V was cut by 3 bases and J by 3 bases, with 9 bases left in between. The CDR3 covers 13 residues. Here the CDR3 reads CASSDRPNYEQYF. The CDR3, as DNA: TGTGCCAGCAGTGACAGGCCCAACTACGAGCAGTACTTC.

This chain connects TRBV10-3 to TRBJ2-7; no firm D call. The V end was cut by 0 bases, the J end by 1 base, with 7 bases between. Germline-derived CDR1 and CDR2 are ENHRY and SYGVKD. This CDR3 comprises 14 residues. The CDR3 sequence: CAISESGRSYEQYF. CDR3 sequence (DNA): TGTGCCATCAGTGAGTCGGGTAGGTCCTACGAGCAGTACTTC.

Concerning this clonotype itself: One base away lies a much larger clone, so this may be a sequencing read error. V gene TRBV5-6 combines with J gene TRBJ2-7, with a tentative D call TRBD1 (5 bases). V gave up 5 bases and J gave up 3 bases, with 9 bases separating them. The CDR3 runs to 12 residues. CDR1 is SGHDT, CDR2 YYEEEE, per germline. The CDR3 loop is CASRRTLYEQYF. In DNA, the CDR3 is TGTGCCAGCAGAAGGACACTCTACGAGCAGTACTTC.

Note on this clonotype: A much larger clone differs from this one at a single base, so this may be a read error. This chain uses TRBV29-1 with TRBJ1-1; weak D call: TRBD1 (5 bases). CDR1 and CDR2 (germline): SQVTM, ANQGSEA. V was cut by 7 bases and J by 1 base, with 13 bases left in between. The CDR3 runs to 13 residues. The CDR3 spells CSASIGTNTEAFF. The CDR3 bases are TGCAGCGCCTCGATAGGGACGAACACTGAAGCTTTCTTT.

This clonotype was counted a few times. The rearrangement uses TRBV29-1 and TRBJ1-6, with 8 bases aligning to TRBD1. V trimming: 4 bases; J trimming: 7 bases; junction bases outside the gene matches: 3. The CDR3 is made up of 13 amino acids. Germline CDR1 reads SQVTM; CDR2 reads ANQGSEA. CDR3 protein: CSVGDRRNSPLHF. The CDR3 bases are TGCAGCGTTGGGGACAGGAGAAATTCACCCCTCCACTTT.

This clonotype appeared a few times. This chain joins TRBV6-6 and TRBJ1-2; no firm D call. The germline CDR1 and CDR2 sequences are MNHNY and SVGAGI (reference sequence). The V end was cut by 7 bases, the J end by 6 bases, with 18 bases between. The CDR3 spans 14 residues. The CDR3 sequence: CASTRGWESHGYTF. The DNA of the CDR3 is TGTGCCAGCACCCGGGGTTGGGAAAGTCATGGCTACACCTTC.

This clonotype appeared many times. This sequence joins TRBV12-3 or TRBV12-4 and TRBJ1-1; tentatively, D is TRBD1 (5 bases). The ends were cut back, 5 bases at V and 0 bases at J, with 7 bases in the middle. CDR3 length: 13 residues. Written as DNA, the CDR3 is TGTGCCAGCAGTATGACAGTGAACACTGAAGCTTTCTTT. It yields the protein CASSMTVNTEAFF.

Ten or more counts support this clonotype. The chain employs TRBV5-1 and TRBJ1-1; D is unclear. The germline CDR1 and CDR2 sequences are SGHRS and YFSETQ. The CDR3 consists of 15 residues. Deletions cut 0 bases from V and 2 bases from J, with 11 bases between. The CDR3 sequence: CASSLGLVTNTEAFF. CDR3 DNA sequence: TGCGCCAGCAGCTTGGGACTGGTAACTAACACTGAAGCTTTCTTT.

This clonotype was observed a handful of times. The V gene is TRBV4-3, the J gene TRBJ1-5; the D is unclear. CDR3 length equals 15 residues. V dropped 4 bases and J dropped 1 base, with 11 bases sitting between them. Germline loops: CDR1 LGHNA, CDR2 YSLEER. For the CDR3, the DNA is TGCGCCAGCAGCCCGGCGATCGGGAGCAATCAGCCCCAGCATTTT. Its translation: CASSPAIGSNQPQHF.

The rearrangement links TRBV25-1 to TRBJ2-2; the D is unclear. The CDR3 is 13 amino acids. Germline assignment: CDR1 MGHDK and CDR2 SYGVNS. Trimming pared 7 bases from V and 4 bases from J, leaving 10 bases between. CDR3 sequence: CASKAKSTGELFF. CDR3 DNA: TGTGCCAGCAAGGCAAAGAGCACCGGGGAGCTGTTTTTT.

This clonotype has just a few counts. The chain recombines TRBV28 with TRBJ1-2; possible D gene TRBD1, 5 bases. V gave up 6 bases and J gave up 3 bases, with 8 bases separating them. This CDR3 spans 12 amino acids. Germline V lookup: CDR1 MDHEN, CDR2 SYDVKM. CDR3 sequence: CASRTGHYGYTF. As DNA, the CDR3 is TGTGCCAGCAGAACGGGGCACTATGGCTACACCTTC.

V and J are TRBV7-2 and TRBJ1-2; D is uncertain. The CDR3 totals 14 residues. The V end was cut by 3 bases, the J end by 0 bases, with 8 bases between. CDR1 SGHTA and CDR2 FQGNSA come from the germline V gene. The CDR3 bases are TGTGCCAGCAGCTTGACGTCTACTAACTATGGCTACACCTTC. Protein: CASSLTSTNYGYTF.

This rearrangement joins TRBV30 to TRBJ1-6; tentatively, D is TRBD1 (5 bases). The length of the CDR3 is 17 residues. The germline V gene encodes CDR1 GTSNPN and CDR2 SVGIG (reference sequence). V was shortened by 5 bases and J by 12 bases, with 29 bases between the two germline ends. The CDR3 loop is CAWDSERVTEGRIPLHF. As DNA, the CDR3 is TGTGCCTGGGACAGCGAACGGGTCACGGAAGGTAGAATACCCCTCCACTTT.

This clonotype was seen ten or more times. The DNA of the CDR3 is TGTGCCAGCAGTGAAATCTTCTCAGGGCTTGGTGCTTTCTTT. Encoded protein: CASSEIFSGLGAFF. This rearrangement joins TRBV2 to TRBJ1-1; D might be TRBD1 (5 bases). This CDR3 spans 14 amino acids. V dropped 2 bases and J dropped 11 bases, with 18 bases sitting between them. Germline CDR1 reads SNHLY; CDR2 reads FYNNEI.

Ten or more counts support this clonotype. This rearrangement joins TRBV9 to TRBJ1-2; TRBD1 might be the D (6 bases). Trimming took off 4 bases at V and 0 bases at J, with 10 bases between the two ends. CDR1 is SGDLS and CDR2 is YYNGEE in the germline V gene. There are 14 residues in the CDR3. The DNA for the CDR3 is TGTGCCAGCAGCTCCGGACAGCCTAACTATGGCTACACCTTC. It yields the protein CASSSGQPNYGYTF.

The J gene is TRBJ2-3, the V gene TRBV11-2; D is ambiguous. V was cut by 5 bases and J by 4 bases, with 16 bases left in between. This CDR3 is built from 15 residues. The germline CDR1 and CDR2 sequences are SGHAT and FQNNGV. The CDR3 sequence is CASSPQATLADTQYF. The CDR3 DNA sequence: TGTGCCAGCAGCCCTCAGGCTACTTTGGCAGATACGCAGTATTTT.